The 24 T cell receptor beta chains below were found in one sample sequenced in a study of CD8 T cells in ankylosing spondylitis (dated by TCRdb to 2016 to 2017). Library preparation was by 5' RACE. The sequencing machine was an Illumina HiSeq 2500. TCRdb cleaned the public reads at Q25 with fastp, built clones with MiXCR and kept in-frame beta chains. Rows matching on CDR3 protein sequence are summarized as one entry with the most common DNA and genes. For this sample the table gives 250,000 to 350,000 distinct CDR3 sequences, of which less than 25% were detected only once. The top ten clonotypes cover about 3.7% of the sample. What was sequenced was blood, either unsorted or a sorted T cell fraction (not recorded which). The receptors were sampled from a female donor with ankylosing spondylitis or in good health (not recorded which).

DNA of the CDR3: TGTGCCAGCACCCGGGGGGCAAGTGGCTACACCTTC. Amino acid sequence: CASTRGASGYTF. V gene TRBV6-5 combines with J gene TRBJ1-2; tentative D call: TRBD1 (6 bases). This CDR3 is 12 amino acids long. V was shortened by 7 bases and J by 7 bases, with 13 bases between the two germline ends. Per germline, CDR1 MNHEY and CDR2 SVGAGI.

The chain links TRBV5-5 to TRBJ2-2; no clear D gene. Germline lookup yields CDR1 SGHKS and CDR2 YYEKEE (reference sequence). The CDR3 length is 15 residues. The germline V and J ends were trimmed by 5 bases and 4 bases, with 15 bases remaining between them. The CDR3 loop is CASRPNEVLTGELFF. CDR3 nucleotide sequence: TGTGCCAGCAGGCCCAACGAGGTTCTCACCGGGGAGCTGTTTTTT.

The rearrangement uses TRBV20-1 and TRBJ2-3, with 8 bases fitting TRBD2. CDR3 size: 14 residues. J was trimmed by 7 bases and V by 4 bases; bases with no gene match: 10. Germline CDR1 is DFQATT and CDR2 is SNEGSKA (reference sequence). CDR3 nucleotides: TGCAGTGCTATTGGGAGCGGGGGAGTGAATACGCAGTATTTT. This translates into CSAIGSGGVNTQYF.

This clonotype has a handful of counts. The CDR3, as DNA: TGTGCCAGCAGCCAAGATGCCGCTAGCGGGAGGGCAAATGAGCAGTTCTTC. It codes for CASSQDAASGRANEQFF. V gene TRBV3-1 combines with J gene TRBJ2-1; 12 positions agree with TRBD2. V trimming: 0 bases; J trimming: 7 bases; junction bases outside the gene matches: 7. CDR1 and CDR2 from the germline V gene are LGHDT and YNNKEL (reference sequence). The CDR3 sequence is 17 residues long.

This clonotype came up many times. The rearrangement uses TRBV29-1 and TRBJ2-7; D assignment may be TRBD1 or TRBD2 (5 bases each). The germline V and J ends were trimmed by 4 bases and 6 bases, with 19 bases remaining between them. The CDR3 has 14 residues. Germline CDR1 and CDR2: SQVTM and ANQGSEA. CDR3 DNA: TGCAGCGTTGTGGGGAGATCACTTGGGGGCGAGCAGTACTTC. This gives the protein CSVVGRSLGGEQYF.

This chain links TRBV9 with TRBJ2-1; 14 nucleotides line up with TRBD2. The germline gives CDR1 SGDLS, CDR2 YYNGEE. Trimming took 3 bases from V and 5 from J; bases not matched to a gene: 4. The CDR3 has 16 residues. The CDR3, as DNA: TGTGCCAGCAGCGGAAGACTAGCGGGAGGGAACAATGAGCAGTTCTTC. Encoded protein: CASSGRLAGGNNEQFF. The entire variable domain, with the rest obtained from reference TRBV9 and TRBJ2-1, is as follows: DSGVTQTPKHLITATGQRVTLRCSPRSGDLSVYWYQQSLDQGLQFLIQYYNGEERAKGNILERFSAQQFPDLHSELNLSSLELGDSALYFCASSGRLAGGNNEQFFGPGTRLTVL.

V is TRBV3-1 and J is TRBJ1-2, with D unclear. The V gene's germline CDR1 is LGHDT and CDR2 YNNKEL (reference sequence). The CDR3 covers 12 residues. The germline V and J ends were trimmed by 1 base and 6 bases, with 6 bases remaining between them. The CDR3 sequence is CASSQGRHGYTF. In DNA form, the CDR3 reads TGTGCCAGCAGCCAAGGCCGGCATGGCTACACCTTC.

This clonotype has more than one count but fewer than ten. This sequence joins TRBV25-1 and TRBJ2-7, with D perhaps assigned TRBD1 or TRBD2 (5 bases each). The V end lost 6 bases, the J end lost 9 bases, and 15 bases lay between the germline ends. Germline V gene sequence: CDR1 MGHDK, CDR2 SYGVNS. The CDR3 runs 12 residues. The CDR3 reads CASRKLGDVQYF. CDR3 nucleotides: TGTGCCAGCAGGAAACTGGGGGACGTGCAGTACTTC.

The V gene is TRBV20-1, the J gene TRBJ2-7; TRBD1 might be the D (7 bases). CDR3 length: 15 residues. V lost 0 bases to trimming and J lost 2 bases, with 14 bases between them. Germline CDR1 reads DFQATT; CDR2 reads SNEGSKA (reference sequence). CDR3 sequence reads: CSARDGQGGTYEQYF. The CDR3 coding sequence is TGCAGTGCTAGAGATGGGCAGGGGGGCACCTACGAGCAGTACTTC.

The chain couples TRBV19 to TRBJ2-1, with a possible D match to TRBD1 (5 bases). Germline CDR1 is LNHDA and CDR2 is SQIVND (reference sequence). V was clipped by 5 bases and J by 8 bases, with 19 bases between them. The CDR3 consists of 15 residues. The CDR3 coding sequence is TGTGCCAGTAGTGGGGCTAGAAGTGCTGTCGATGAGCAGTTCTTC. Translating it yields CASSGARSAVDEQFF.

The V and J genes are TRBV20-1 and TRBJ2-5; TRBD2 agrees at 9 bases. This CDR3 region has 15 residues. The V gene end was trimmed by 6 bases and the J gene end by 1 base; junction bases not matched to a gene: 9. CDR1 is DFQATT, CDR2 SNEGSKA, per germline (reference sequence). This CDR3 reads CSARKLAGSQETQYF. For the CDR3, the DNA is TGCAGTGCAAGAAAACTAGCGGGTTCCCAAGAGACCCAGTACTTC.

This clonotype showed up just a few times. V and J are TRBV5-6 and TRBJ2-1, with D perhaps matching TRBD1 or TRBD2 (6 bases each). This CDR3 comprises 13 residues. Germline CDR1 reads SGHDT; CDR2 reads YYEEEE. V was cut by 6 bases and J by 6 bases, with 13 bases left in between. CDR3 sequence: CASTPGGRNEQFF. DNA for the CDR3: TGTGCCAGCACTCCTGGGGGGCGCAATGAGCAGTTCTTC.

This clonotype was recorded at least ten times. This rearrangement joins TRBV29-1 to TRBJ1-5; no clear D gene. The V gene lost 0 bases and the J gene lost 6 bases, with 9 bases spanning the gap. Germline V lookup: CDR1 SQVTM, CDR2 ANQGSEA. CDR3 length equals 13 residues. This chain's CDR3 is CSVEEVWGQPQHF. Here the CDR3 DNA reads TGCAGCGTTGAAGAAGTGTGGGGTCAGCCCCAGCATTTT. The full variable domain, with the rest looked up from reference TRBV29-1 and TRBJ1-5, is SAVISQKPSRDICQRGTSLTIQCQVDSQVTMMFWYRQQPGQSLTLIATANQGSEATYESGFVIDKFPISRPNLTFSTLTVSNMSPEDSSIYLCSVEEVWGQPQHFGDGTRLSIL.

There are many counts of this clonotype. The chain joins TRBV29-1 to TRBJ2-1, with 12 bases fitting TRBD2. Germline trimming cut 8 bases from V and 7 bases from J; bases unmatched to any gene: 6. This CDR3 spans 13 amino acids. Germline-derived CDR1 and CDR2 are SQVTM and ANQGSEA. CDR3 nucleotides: TGCAGCACGGGACTAGCGGGTGGTAATGAGCAGTTCTTC. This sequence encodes CSTGLAGGNEQFF.

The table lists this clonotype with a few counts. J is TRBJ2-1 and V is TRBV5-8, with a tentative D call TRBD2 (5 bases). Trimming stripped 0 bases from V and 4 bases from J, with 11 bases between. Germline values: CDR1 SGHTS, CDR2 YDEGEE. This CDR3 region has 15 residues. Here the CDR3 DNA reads TGTGCCAGCAGCTTGGGGGATAGCGTATACAATGAGCAGTTCTTC. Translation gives CASSLGDSVYNEQFF.

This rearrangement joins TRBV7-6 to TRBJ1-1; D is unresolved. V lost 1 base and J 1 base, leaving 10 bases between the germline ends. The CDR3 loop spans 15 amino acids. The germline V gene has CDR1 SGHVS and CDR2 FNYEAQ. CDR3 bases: TGTGCCAGCAGCTTAGGTTCCAAACCGAACACTGAAGCTTTCTTT. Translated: CASSLGSKPNTEAFF. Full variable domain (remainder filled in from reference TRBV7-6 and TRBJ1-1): GAGVSQSPRYKVTKRGQDVALRCDPISGHVSLYWYRQALGQGPEFLTYFNYEAQQDKSGLPNDRFSAERPEGSISTLTIQRTEQRDSAMYRCASSLGSKPNTEAFFGQGTRLTVV.

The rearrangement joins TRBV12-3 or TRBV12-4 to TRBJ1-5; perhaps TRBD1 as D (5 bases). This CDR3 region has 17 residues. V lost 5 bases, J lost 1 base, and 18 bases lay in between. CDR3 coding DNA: TGTGCCAGCAGTCTTGAACGGGGGGGTTGGAGCAATCAGCCCCAGCATTTT. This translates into CASSLERGGWSNQPQHF.

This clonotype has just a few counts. Here the CDR3 reads CASSLTGRHTGELFF. CDR3 bases: TGTGCCAGCAGTTTAACGGGACGACACACCGGGGAGCTGTTTTTT. The chain carries TRBV28 and TRBJ2-2; tentatively, D is TRBD1 or TRBD2 (5 bases each). Trimming cost V 2 bases and J 3 bases, with 10 bases left between them. The CDR3 loop spans 15 amino acids. The germline CDR1 and CDR2 sequences are MDHEN and SYDVKM.

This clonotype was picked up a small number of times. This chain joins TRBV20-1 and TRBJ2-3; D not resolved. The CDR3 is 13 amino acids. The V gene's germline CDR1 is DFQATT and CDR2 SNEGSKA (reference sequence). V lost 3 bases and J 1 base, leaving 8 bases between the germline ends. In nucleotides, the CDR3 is TGCAGTGCTAGGGGGTTTGGCACAGATACGCAGTATTTT. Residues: CSARGFGTDTQYF.

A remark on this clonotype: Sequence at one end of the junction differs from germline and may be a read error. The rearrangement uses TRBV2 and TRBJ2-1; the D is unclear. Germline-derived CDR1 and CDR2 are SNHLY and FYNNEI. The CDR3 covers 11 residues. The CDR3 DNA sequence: TGTGCCAGCGAGTCCTCCAATGAGCAGTTCTTC. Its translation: CASESSNEQFF. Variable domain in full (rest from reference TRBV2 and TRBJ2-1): EPEVTQTPSHQVTQMGQEVILRCVPISNHLYFYWYRQILGQKVEFLVSFYNNEISEKSEIFDDQFSVERPDGSNFTLKIRSTKLEDSAMYFCASESSNEQFFGPGTRLTVL.

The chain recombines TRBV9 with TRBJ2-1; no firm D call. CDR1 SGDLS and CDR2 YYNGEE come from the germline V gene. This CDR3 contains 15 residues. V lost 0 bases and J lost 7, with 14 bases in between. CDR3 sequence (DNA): TGTGCCAGCAGCGTAGGACTCGGAAGTAGGAATGAGCAGTTCTTC. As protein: CASSVGLGSRNEQFF.

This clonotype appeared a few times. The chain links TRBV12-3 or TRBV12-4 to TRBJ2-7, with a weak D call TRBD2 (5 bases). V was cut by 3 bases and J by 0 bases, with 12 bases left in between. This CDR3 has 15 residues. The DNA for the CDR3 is TGTGCCAGCAGTTTCGCGGGCTCGAGCTCCTACGAGCAGTACTTC. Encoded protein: CASSFAGSSSYEQYF.

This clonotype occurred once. The CDR3 region has the DNA TGCAGTGCTGAGGCTTCCGGAGAGACCCAGTACTTC. It is translated as CSAEASGETQYF. This chain joins TRBV20-1 and TRBJ2-5, with no clear D. Germline values: CDR1 DFQATT, CDR2 SNEGSKA (reference sequence). The CDR3 consists of 12 residues. Trimming took 5 bases from V and 4 from J, leaving 11 bases between them.

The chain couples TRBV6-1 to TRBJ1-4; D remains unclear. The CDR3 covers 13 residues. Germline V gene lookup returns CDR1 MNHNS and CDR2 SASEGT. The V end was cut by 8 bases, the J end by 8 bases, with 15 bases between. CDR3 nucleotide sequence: TGTGCCAGCCTTAGCCTGCGGGCCGAAAAACTGTTTTTT. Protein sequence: CASLSLRAEKLFF.